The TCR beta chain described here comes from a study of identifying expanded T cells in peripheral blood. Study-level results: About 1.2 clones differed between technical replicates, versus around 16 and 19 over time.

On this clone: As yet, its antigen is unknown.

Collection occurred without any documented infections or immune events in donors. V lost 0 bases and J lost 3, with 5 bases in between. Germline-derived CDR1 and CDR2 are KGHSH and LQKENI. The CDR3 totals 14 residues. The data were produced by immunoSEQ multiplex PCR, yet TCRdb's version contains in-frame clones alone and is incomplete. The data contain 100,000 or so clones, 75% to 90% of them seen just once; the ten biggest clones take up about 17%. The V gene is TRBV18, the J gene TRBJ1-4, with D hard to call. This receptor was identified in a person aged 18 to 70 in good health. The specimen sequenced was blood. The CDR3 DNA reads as TGTGCCAGCTCACCACCCCGGCCTAATGAAAAACTGTTTTTT. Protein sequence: CASSPPRPNEKLFF.